The clone carrying this T cell receptor beta chain appeared once. This table comes from immunoSEQ multiplex PCR, and its TCRdb copy is limited to in-frame clones, with some not included. This repertoire shows 200,000 to 250,000 clones, more than 75% found once; its top ten account for around 1.9%. This specimen comes from a study of blood T cell repertoires in COVID-19. Germline V gives CDR1 MDHEN, CDR2 SYDVKM. The CDR3 is 16 amino acids. J gave up 0 bases and V 6 bases, and 7 bases lay outside the gene matches. This TCR was sampled from a woman in her 50s who had recovered from COVID-19. The chain recombines TRBV28 with TRBJ1-5; 8 bases line up with TRBD1. Material for sequencing was PBMCs or T cells enriched from blood (not recorded which). CDR3 residues: CASRVQGAGSNQPQHF. The CDR3 DNA follows: TGTGCCAGCAGGGTGCAGGGGGCTGGTAGCAATCAGCCCCAGCATTTT. The full variable domain, its missing parts supplied by reference TRBV28 and TRBJ1-5, is DVKVTQSSRYLVKRTGEKVFLECVQDMDHENMFWYRQDPGLGLRLIYFSYDVKMKEKGDIPEGYSVSREKKERFSLILESASTNQTSMYLCASRVQGAGSNQPQHFGDGTRLSIL.